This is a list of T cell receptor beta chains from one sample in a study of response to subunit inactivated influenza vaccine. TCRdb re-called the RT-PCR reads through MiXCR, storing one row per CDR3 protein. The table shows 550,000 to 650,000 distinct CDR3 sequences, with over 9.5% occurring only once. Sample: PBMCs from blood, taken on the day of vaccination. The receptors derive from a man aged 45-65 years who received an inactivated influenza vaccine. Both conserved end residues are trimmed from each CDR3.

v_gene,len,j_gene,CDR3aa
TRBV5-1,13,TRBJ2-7,ASSLLPGTTYEQY
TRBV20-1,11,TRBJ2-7,SARHPGGVEQY
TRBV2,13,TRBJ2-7,ASRALGGFNDEQY
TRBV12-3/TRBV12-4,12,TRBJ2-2,ASSFTGWAGELF
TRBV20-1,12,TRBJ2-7,SASFGTGFAEQY
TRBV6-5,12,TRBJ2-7,ASSFHRQSREQY
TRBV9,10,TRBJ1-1,ASSTENTEAF
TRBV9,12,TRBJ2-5,ASSRWGGAETQY
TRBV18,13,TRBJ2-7,ASSPVQAGGREQY
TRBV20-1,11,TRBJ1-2,SARSRANYGYT
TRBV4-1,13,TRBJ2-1,ASSPHPSGYNEQF
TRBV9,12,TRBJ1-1,ASSVGVVNTEAF
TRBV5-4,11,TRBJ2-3,ASSGISTDTQY
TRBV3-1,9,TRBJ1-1,ASSQGRKAF
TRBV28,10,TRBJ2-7,ASSVQTYEQY
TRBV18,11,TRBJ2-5,ASSPPGQKTQY
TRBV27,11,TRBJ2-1,ATREGLYNEQF
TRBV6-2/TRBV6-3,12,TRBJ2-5,ASSDPGQKSTQY
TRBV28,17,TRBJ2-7,ASSTVTGLAGEIPYEQY
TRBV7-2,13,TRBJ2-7,ASSTIQGASYEQY
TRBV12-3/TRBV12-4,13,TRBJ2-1,ASSSLGGGYNEQF
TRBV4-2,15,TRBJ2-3,ASSQDLAGGPLDTQY
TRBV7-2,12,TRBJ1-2,ASSIRDTAMRYT
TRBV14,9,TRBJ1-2,ASSRGLGYT
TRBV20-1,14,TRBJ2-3,SATTPGRSSTDTQY
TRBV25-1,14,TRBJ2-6,ASSPSAGSGANVLT
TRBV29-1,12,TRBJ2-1,SVGTSGGYNEQF
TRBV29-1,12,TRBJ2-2,SVLTGTNTGELF
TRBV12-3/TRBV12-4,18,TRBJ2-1,ASSRRDLIRRMRSYNEQF
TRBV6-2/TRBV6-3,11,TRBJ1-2,ASSDRVAGGYT
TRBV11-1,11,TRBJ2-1,ASSLRLDNEQF
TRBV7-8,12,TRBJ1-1,ASSITGLSTEAI
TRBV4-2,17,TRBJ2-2,ASSQPGGSGSRGTGELF
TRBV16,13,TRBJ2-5,ASSQSRGLGETQY
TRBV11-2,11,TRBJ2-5,ASSPGQLETQY
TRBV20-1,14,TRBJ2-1,CARDLGENSYNEQF
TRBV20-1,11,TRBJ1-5,SARDVNNQPQH
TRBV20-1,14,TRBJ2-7,SARESLGLAGYKQY
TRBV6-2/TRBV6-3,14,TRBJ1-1,ASSSGGHTGGTEAF
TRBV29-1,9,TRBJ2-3,SAWSSHTQY
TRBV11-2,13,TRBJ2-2,ASTNQGANTGELF
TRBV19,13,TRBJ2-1,ASMSPRDRNNEQF
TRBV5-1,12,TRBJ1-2,ASSIGTSNYGYT
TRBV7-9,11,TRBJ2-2,ASSSTGGWELF
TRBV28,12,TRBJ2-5,ASSRLQYQETQY
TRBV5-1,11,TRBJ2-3,ASSFLGTDTQY